The source of this TCR beta chain is a study of shared clonotypes between healthy human individuals. The repertoire was sequenced with immunoSEQ multiplex PCR; TCRdb's copy has only in-frame clones and lacks some. This repertoire shows about 1.1 million clones, approximately 80% found once; its top ten account for 0.89%. V was clipped by 4 bases and J by 4 bases; unmatched bases: 7. The length of the CDR3 is 15 residues. Germline lookup yields CDR1 SGHDN and CDR2 FVKESK. This clone was observed a handful of times. Sequencing was carried out using memory CD4+ T cells from PBMCs. Subset denoted: CD45RA-negative fraction. The source is a young man in good health. Some clones in this sample may be carry-over from other donors' samples. The chain links TRBV14 to TRBJ2-1; 7 bases map to TRBD2. CDR3 amino acids: CASSLTSALYNEQFF. The CDR3 nucleotides read TGTGCCAGCAGCCTCACTAGCGCCTTATACAATGAGCAGTTCTTC.